This entry describes one T cell receptor beta chain. Its specificity is not known. Profiling of TCR beta VDJ combinations and CDR3 sequences used genomic DNA as template. MiXCR was run by TCRdb on the reads, yielding one entry per CDR3 protein. The top ten clones hold 35% to 55% of a sample with about 190,000 distinct CDR3 sequences, about three fifths of them seen once. The entry originates in a study of CD8+CD57+ T cells in acquired aplastic anemia. Study summary: Sorted CD4+ and CD8+ cells gave an average of roughly 3.3 ug of DNA.

Regarding the study as a whole: With respect to CD8+ Simpson's diversity, patients and controls did not differ significantly. Patients shared twenty-nine CD8+ CDR3 sequences with controls.

V gave up 4 bases and J gave up 4 bases, with 16 bases separating them. The CDR3 totals 15 residues. Germline V gene lookup returns CDR1 MGHDK and CDR2 SYGVNS. The sample comprised sorted CD4+, CD8+, or CD8+CD57+ T cells (not recorded which) from PBMCs. The rearrangement links TRBV25-1 to TRBJ2-5; no firm D call. This receptor was taken from a human donor with severe aplastic anemia or a healthy control (not recorded which). The CDR3 protein is CASSAGLKAGETQYF. The CDR3 DNA is TGTGCCAGCAGTGCGGGTCTCAAAGCAGGAGAGACCCAGTACTTC.